The 11 T cell receptor beta chains below come from one sample, sequenced in a study of T cells after posttransplantation cyclophosphamide. Generated by immunoSEQ multiplex PCR, the TCRdb table keeps only in-frame clones and is missing some. The repertoire holds about 12,000 clones, with about 2% as singletons. Busulfan-fludarabine conditioning, marrow transplant, and cyclophosphamide on days +3 and +4 were administered. The material was PBMCs, obtained after allogeneic stem cell transplant with posttransplant cyclophosphamide. Receptors originate from a young adult male patient who received an allogeneic stem cell transplant from a related donor, was CMV-positive, and had no GVHD. Some T cells may be transferred from the graft donor.

Regarding this clone: The same CDR3 arises from other DNA sequences in this sample as well. The V and J genes are TRBV6-6 and TRBJ2-3; 8 bases fit TRBD2. Per the germline V gene, CDR1 is MNHNY and CDR2 is SVGAGI (reference sequence). CDR3 length: 16 residues. J lost 2 bases, V lost 8 bases, and 12 bases had no gene match. CDR3 in amino acids: CASPPFSGVSTDTQYF. The CDR3 nucleotides read TGTGCCAGCCCCCCCTTTAGCGGGGTTTCCACAGATACGCAGTATTTT.

This chain joins TRBV11-2 and TRBJ2-7; 9 bases match TRBD2. Germline V gives CDR1 SGHAT, CDR2 FQNNGV. This CDR3 comprises 15 residues. V was clipped by 2 bases and J by 2 bases; unmatched bases: 4. CDR3 amino acids: CASSLSPSGAYEQYF. The CDR3 nucleotides are TGTGCCAGCAGCTTATCTCCTAGCGGGGCCTACGAGCAGTACTTC.

J is TRBJ2-7 and V is TRBV6-1; D is perhaps TRBD1 (6 bases). V was clipped by 4 bases and J by 0 bases, with 19 bases between them. Germline CDR1 MNHNS, CDR2 SASEGT. CDR3 size: 17 residues. The CDR3 loop is CASSVSIQGTLSYEQYF. CDR3 bases: TGTGCCAGCAGTGTCTCCATTCAGGGGACCCTCTCCTACGAGCAGTACTTC.

The genes are TRBV15 and TRBJ2-5; weak D call: TRBD1 (6 bases). The CDR3 sequence is 16 residues long. Trimming removed 1 base at V and 2 bases at J, with 14 bases between. Germline values: CDR1 LNHNV, CDR2 YYDKDF (reference sequence). The chain's CDR3 is CATSRGFGTLQETQYF. CDR3 sequence (DNA): TGTGCCACCAGCAGAGGGTTCGGGACATTACAAGAGACCCAGTACTTC. Filled out from reference TRBV15 and TRBJ2-5, the complete variable domain reads DAMVIQNPRYQVTQFGKPVTLSCSQTLNHNVMYWYQQKSSQAPKLLFHYYDKDFNNEADTPDNFQSRRPNTSFCFLDIRSPGLGDTAMYLCATSRGFGTLQETQYFGPGTRLLVL.

This clone has only a few counts. The rearrangement uses TRBV5-4 and TRBJ1-2, with D unclear. Trimming removed 4 bases at V and 8 bases at J, with 15 bases between. The germline V gene encodes CDR1 SGHNT and CDR2 YYREEE (reference sequence). This CDR3 is 13 amino acids long. CDR3 DNA: TGTGCCAGCAGCGTTCTCGGAGGCCGGGGCTACACCTTC. Residues: CASSVLGGRGYTF.

The J gene is TRBJ1-2, the V gene TRBV18; 7 bases map to TRBD1. V shed 2 bases and J 2 bases; nucleotides not matched to a gene: 5. This CDR3 comprises 15 residues. The germline V gene has CDR1 KGHSH and CDR2 LQKENI. CDR3 in DNA: TGTGCCAGCTCACCAGGGCAGGGGGTAAACTATGGCTACACCTTC. Amino acids: CASSPGQGVNYGYTF.

A few counts support this clone. V and J are TRBV7-9 and TRBJ1-1; D unresolved. Germline lookup yields CDR1 SEHNR and CDR2 FQNEAQ (reference sequence). This CDR3 has 13 amino acids. Trimming left V 5 bases short and J 4 bases short, with 11 bases between. CDR3 nucleotides: TGTGCCAGCAGCCGTGGACGGGGCACTGAAGCTTTCTTT. Translating gives CASSRGRGTEAFF.

This chain connects TRBV7-8 to TRBJ1-2, with 7 bases lining up with TRBD1. CDR3 length: 14 amino acids. Trimming took 3 bases from V and 3 from J; bases not matched to a gene: 4. Germline assignment: CDR1 SGHVS and CDR2 FQNEAQ. The CDR3 nucleotides read TGTGCCAGCAGCTTTAGGGGGCGGGACTATGGCTACACCTTC. Translation: CASSFRGRDYGYTF.

The CDR3 sequence is CASTIRGTGTGEQYF. The CDR3 nucleotides read TGTGCCAGCACGATAAGGGGGACAGGGACAGGCGAGCAGTACTTC. The chain links TRBV11-1 to TRBJ2-7; 9 bases match TRBD1. Germline CDR1 is SGHAT and CDR2 is FQDESV (reference sequence). The CDR3 length is 15 residues. The V and J ends lost 7 bases and 6 bases, in that order; junction bases with no gene match: 13.

This clone was observed a few times. The CDR3 coding sequence is TGCGCCAGCAGTGGGCGACAGGGAAACACCGGGGAGCTGTTTTTT. Translated: CASSGRQGNTGELFF. The chain uses TRBV5-1 and TRBJ2-2, with TRBD1 identical over 7 bases. Germline V gives CDR1 SGHRS, CDR2 YFSETQ. V was pared by 5 bases and J by 2 bases, with 6 bases of the junction left unmatched. The CDR3 contains 15 residues.

The rearrangement links TRBV5-8 to TRBJ2-1, with 8 bases that match TRBD2. This CDR3 is built from 16 residues. Trimming removed 0 bases from V and 4 bases from J; junction bases left unmatched: 6. CDR1 SGHTS and CDR2 YDEGEE come from the germline V gene. The CDR3 region has the DNA TGTGCCAGCAGCTTGGGCGGGGGGCCGACTTACAATGAGCAGTTCTTC. This gives the protein CASSLGGGPTYNEQFF.